This T cell receptor (beta chain) came from a study of T cells in Graves' hyperthyroidism and ophthalmopathy. Per the germline V gene, CDR1 is MNHEY and CDR2 is SVGEGT. Trimming removed 0 bases at V and 4 bases at J, with 11 bases between. CDR3 length equals 15 residues. Remarks on this clonotype: One base away lies a much larger clone, so this may be a sequencing read error.

Amplified regions were TCR beta CDR3 sequences from RNA transcripts. The TCR CDR3 first-round RT-PCR relied on the HTBI primer set. TCRdb re-analysed the multiplex PCR reads in MiXCR, keeping a single row per CDR3 protein. The table includes around 400,000 distinct CDR3 sequences, approximately 15% detected once. This TCR was recovered from a woman aged 18-35 years with Graves' hyperthyroidism that later progressed to Graves' ophthalmopathy. The chain has TRBV6-2 or TRBV6-3 and TRBJ2-3; a weak D match, TRBD2 (5 bases). Sequenced input: blood. Here the CDR3 reads CASSYSMGAADTQYF. The CDR3 DNA reads as TGTGCCAGCAGTTACTCCATGGGAGCGGCAGATACGCAGTATTTT.